The 21 T cell receptor beta chains presented below share a single source sample, sequenced in a study of cytomegalovirus exposure and HLA in healthy donors. This PCR relied on a set of 60 Vbeta primers and 13 Jbeta primers. Clones were sequenced by immunoSEQ multiplex PCR, and TCRdb holds only the in-frame ones, with some missing. This table holds about 160,000 clones, 60% to 85% found once. The material sequenced was PBMCs. The receptors were sampled from a man aged 30 to 39 in good health and CMV-seropositive.

The chain employs TRBV28 and TRBJ1-2; D not certain. The CDR3 covers 12 residues. The germline V and J ends were trimmed by 6 bases and 8 bases, with 13 bases remaining between them. CDR1 and CDR2 (germline): MDHEN, SYDVKM. The CDR3 spells CASRPGTRGYTF. The CDR3 DNA reads as TGTGCCAGCAGACCGGGAACGAGGGGCTACACCTTC.

V and J are TRBV28 and TRBJ2-3, with D perhaps matching TRBD1 (6 bases). The germline CDR1 and CDR2 sequences are MDHEN and SYDVKM. The CDR3 extends over 15 amino acids. Trimming pared 4 bases from V and 0 bases from J, leaving 11 bases between. The CDR3 sequence is CASSSWDTSTDTQYF. The CDR3 DNA reads TGTGCCAGCAGTTCTTGGGACACCAGCACAGATACGCAGTATTTT.

V usage is TRBV27 and J usage is TRBJ2-3; D is possibly TRBD2 (6 bases). The V end was cut by 4 bases, the J end by 0 bases, with 17 bases between. The V gene's germline CDR1 is MNHEY and CDR2 SMNVEV (reference sequence). The CDR3 runs to 17 residues. Here the CDR3 reads CASSSVVADPSTDTQYF. The CDR3 nucleotides read TGTGCCAGCAGTTCCGTGGTAGCGGACCCTAGCACAGATACGCAGTATTTT.

CDR3 in amino acids: CASSMGLGTYNEQFF. The CDR3 coding sequence is TGTGCCAGTAGTATGGGGCTAGGGACCTACAATGAGCAGTTCTTC. The chain couples TRBV19 to TRBJ2-1; a possible D gene is TRBD1 (5 bases). Germline values: CDR1 LNHDA, CDR2 SQIVND (reference sequence). Deletions cut 3 bases from V and 2 bases from J, with 11 bases between. The CDR3 consists of 15 residues.

The chain is built from TRBV7-2 and TRBJ2-7, with D tentatively TRBD1 (6 bases). The CDR3 consists of 14 residues. Germline lookup yields CDR1 SGHTA and CDR2 FQGNSA. V lost 4 bases and J lost 3, with 13 bases in between. CDR3 DNA: TGTGCCAGCAGCTCAGGGGATTTAGTCTACGAGCAGTACTTC. It is translated as CASSSGDLVYEQYF. Based on the CDR3 plus reference TRBV7-2 and TRBJ2-7, the full variable domain is GAGVSQSPSNKVTEKGKDVELRCDPISGHTALYWYRQSLGQGLEFLIYFQGNSAPDKSGLPSDRFSAERTGGSVSTLTIQRTQQEDSAVYLCASSSGDLVYEQYFGPGTRLTVT.

This chain joins TRBV2 and TRBJ1-3, with 8 bases identical to TRBD1. J lost 2 bases, V lost 3 bases, and 6 bases had no gene match. The germline gives CDR1 SNHLY, CDR2 FYNNEI. CDR3 length: 16 amino acids. Written as DNA, the CDR3 is TGTGCCAGCAGTGATCAGGGGGCTGCCGCTGGAAACACCATATATTTT. This encodes CASSDQGAAAGNTIYF.

This clone showed up just a few times. The V and J genes are TRBV5-1 and TRBJ1-1, with 8 bases that match TRBD1. The CDR3 runs 16 residues. V shed 0 bases, J shed 2 bases, and the junction held 6 bases outside the gene matches. CDR1 and CDR2 (germline): SGHRS, YFSETQ. CDR3 nucleotide sequence: TGCGCCAGCAGCTTGGCCACAGGGGGTTTAAACACTGAAGCTTTCTTT. This translates into CASSLATGGLNTEAFF.

The chain recombines TRBV7-9 with TRBJ2-1; D might be TRBD2 (6 bases). The germline gives CDR1 SEHNR, CDR2 FQNEAQ (reference sequence). The CDR3 has 15 residues. The V end was cut by 5 bases, the J end by 5 bases, with 16 bases between. DNA for the CDR3: TGTGCCAGCAGCCCCCGGGGAGGAGTGAACAATGAGCAGTTCTTC. Translating gives CASSPRGGVNNEQFF.

The rearrangement links TRBV7-9 to TRBJ2-1, with 7 bases identical to TRBD2. The CDR3 sequence is 15 residues long. Per the germline V gene, CDR1 is SEHNR and CDR2 is FQNEAQ (reference sequence). V lost 1 base to trimming and J lost 6 bases; unmatched junction nucleotides: 6. The CDR3: CASSLVGGTINEQFF. The CDR3 region has the DNA TGTGCCAGCAGCTTAGTTGGGGGGACTATCAATGAGCAGTTCTTC.

This clone was picked up a small number of times. The chain links TRBV29-1 to TRBJ2-1, with a possible D match to TRBD1 (7 bases). The germline V gene encodes CDR1 SQVTM and CDR2 ANQGSEA. Trimming took off 6 bases at V and 4 bases at J, with 13 bases between the two ends. CDR3 length equals 13 residues. The CDR3 region has the DNA TGCAGCGTCGCGCAGGGGGGATACAATGAGCAGTTCTTC. Protein product: CSVAQGGYNEQFF.

The chain is built from TRBV11-2 and TRBJ2-7; no clear D gene. Germline-derived CDR1 and CDR2 are SGHAT and FQNNGV. Trimming removed 2 bases from V and 0 bases from J, with 5 bases in between. CDR3 size: 13 residues. CDR3 sequence (DNA): TGTGCCAGCAGCTTACACAGCTCCTACGAGCAGTACTTC. This gives the protein CASSLHSSYEQYF.

The CDR3 protein is CASSAGVGNTIYF. For the CDR3, the DNA is TGTGCCAGCAGTGCAGGGGTCGGAAACACCATATATTTT. This chain joins TRBV6-4 and TRBJ1-3; tentative D call: TRBD1 (6 bases). Trimming took off 4 bases at V and 4 bases at J, with 8 bases between the two ends. Germline V gene sequence: CDR1 MRHNA, CDR2 SNTAGT. The CDR3 covers 13 residues.

Comments on this clone: The identical CDR3 is also encoded by other nucleotide sequences in the sample. V and J are TRBV5-6 and TRBJ2-5, with TRBD2 matching over 13 bases. The CDR3 loop spans 15 amino acids. Germline CDR1 is SGHDT and CDR2 is YYEEEE. J lost 5 bases, V lost 2 bases, and 3 bases had no gene match. The CDR3 loop is CASSLLAGGRETQYF. As DNA, the CDR3 is TGTGCCAGCAGCTTACTAGCGGGGGGGCGGGAGACCCAGTACTTC.

The rearrangement links TRBV4-2 to TRBJ2-5; 10 positions agree with TRBD1. The V and J ends lost 3 bases and 5 bases, in that order; junction bases with no gene match: 18. This CDR3 region has 19 residues. Germline V gene data show CDR1 as LGHNA and CDR2 as YNFKEQ. This CDR3 reads CASSQATGTGEPVWETQYF. CDR3 sequence (DNA): TGTGCCAGCAGCCAGGCAACCGGGACAGGGGAGCCTGTCTGGGAGACCCAGTACTTC.

The chain combines TRBV4-1 with TRBJ2-1; TRBD2 matches at 9 bases. The CDR3 covers 17 residues. Germline loops: CDR1 MGHRA, CDR2 YSYEKL. V trimming: 2 bases; J trimming: 5 bases; junction bases outside the gene matches: 10. CDR3: CASSQTALAGPNNEQFF. CDR3 DNA sequence: TGCGCCAGCAGCCAAACTGCTCTAGCGGGGCCCAACAATGAGCAGTTCTTC.

The V and J genes are TRBV2 and TRBJ2-3; perhaps TRBD1 as D (5 bases). The V gene lost 1 base and the J gene lost 2 bases, with 10 bases spanning the gap. The CDR3 consists of 15 residues. The germline CDR1 and CDR2 sequences are SNHLY and FYNNEI. CDR3 sequence: CASSEGMTVTDTQYF. The CDR3 DNA follows: TGTGCCAGCAGTGAAGGTATGACAGTCACAGATACGCAGTATTTT.

This clone was seen a handful of times. The V gene is TRBV4-1, the J gene TRBJ2-1; 14 nucleotides line up with TRBD2. V shed 4 bases and J 4 bases; nucleotides not matched to a gene: 6. The CDR3 is 17 residues long. The germline CDR1 and CDR2 sequences are MGHRA and YSYEKL. The CDR3 protein is CASSLGTSGGYYNEQFF. The DNA for the CDR3 is TGCGCCAGCAGCCTCGGGACTAGCGGGGGCTATTACAATGAGCAGTTCTTC.

The rearrangement uses TRBV4-1 and TRBJ1-1; D is perhaps TRBD1 (5 bases). CDR1 is MGHRA, CDR2 YSYEKL, per germline. The CDR3 runs 17 residues. V lost 0 bases and J lost 7, with 21 bases in between. The chain's CDR3 is CASSQDRRGNTMVEAFF. CDR3 nucleotides: TGCGCCAGCAGCCAAGATAGGAGGGGAAACACGATGGTTGAAGCTTTCTTT.

The V and J genes are TRBV6-6 and TRBJ2-5; D is ambiguous. The CDR3 has 13 amino acids. With 2 bases removed from V and 3 bases from J, the gap between germline ends came to 7 bases. Germline assignment: CDR1 MNHNY and CDR2 SVGAGI (reference sequence). CDR3 region: CASSYVAEETQYF. The CDR3 coding sequence is TGTGCCAGCAGTTACGTCGCAGAAGAGACCCAGTACTTC.

This sequence joins TRBV7-8 and TRBJ1-1, with TRBD1 as a possible D gene (6 bases). Trimming shortened V by 0 bases and J by 1 base, and 15 bases separated the two germline ends. CDR3 size: 17 residues. Germline CDR1 SGHVS, CDR2 FQNEAQ. CDR3 in DNA: TGTGCCAGCAGCTTAGCACAGGCAGGGGTCCGGAACACTGAAGCTTTCTTT. Translation: CASSLAQAGVRNTEAFF. The variable domain in full, completed from reference TRBV7-8 and TRBJ1-1, reads GAGVSQSPRYKVAKRGQDVALRCDPISGHVSLFWYQQALGQGPEFLTYFQNEAQLDKSGLPSDRFFAERPEGSVSTLKIQRTQQEDSAVYLCASSLAQAGVRNTEAFFGQGTRLTVV.

The count of this clone is one. The rearrangement uses TRBV4-1 and TRBJ2-1; no clear D. The CDR3 has 12 residues. With 0 bases removed from V and 12 bases from J, the gap between germline ends came to 9 bases. Germline assignment: CDR1 MGHRA and CDR2 YSYEKL. The CDR3 here is CASSQDSPRQFF. In DNA form, the CDR3 reads TGCGCCAGCAGCCAAGACTCCCCGAGGCAGTTCTTC.